This T cell receptor (beta chain) was documented in a study of CD8 T cells in ankylosing spondylitis (dated by TCRdb to 2015 to 2018). The study in broad terms: The study profiled T cell receptor beta repertoires in healthy donors and ankylosing spondylitis patients to find disease-linked TCR variants. The full study cohort was made up of about 25 ankylosing spondylitis patients and some 100 healthy donors. Samples of peripheral blood were taken, and for ankylosing spondylitis patients, synovial fluid was collected as well.

Comment on this clonotype: Its antigen remains unidentified. There are no base qualities to consult, and no much larger clone falls within one base.

The full study reports these points: Some of the motif variants had been reported before in the synovial fluid and blood of reactive arthritis patients, a finding that suggests common disease-initiation mechanisms. A TCR beta motif of several highly homologous amino acid variants appeared characteristic of blood from ankylosing spondylitis patients. Significant enrichment of the disease-linked clones was reported in matched synovial fluid samples from ankylosing spondylitis patients. The disease-linked clones had a CD8+ phenotype and were found at relatively low frequencies in peripheral blood.

Sequencing was carried out with an Illumina HiSeq 2500. TCR beta libraries were prepared by quantitative 5'-RACE with molecular barcodes. Concerning the study's data processing: Disease-linked TCR variants were identified with a new computational method built on a probabilistic model of VDJ rearrangement. TCRdb trimmed the raw reads at Q25, called clones with MiXCR and kept productive beta chains. Rows with one shared CDR3 protein collapse into an entry with the most common genes and DNA. These V and J calls originate from TCRdb's pipeline instead of the authors' own analysis. This sample gives approximately 250,000 distinct CDR3 sequences in total; 20% to 30% of them show up just once. About 0.6% of the sample goes to the ten largest clones. The origin of this receptor is a male donor with ankylosing spondylitis or in good health (not recorded which). Sequenced sample: blood, either unsorted or a sorted T cell fraction (not recorded which).

The CDR3: CSARVRENTGELFF. The nucleotides read TGCAGTGCTAGGGTCAGGGAAAACACCGGGGAGCTGTTTTTT. The chain is made from TRBV20-1 and TRBJ2-2, with TRBD1 tentatively as D gene (5 bases match). From its cysteine to its phenylalanine, the CDR3 spans 14 amino acids. Only the CDR3 DNA is retained, 42 bases long and in frame from the first base. V is cut by 3 bases and J by 2 bases, and the space between the germline ends is 10 bases. The germline V gene (reference sequence) gives CDR1 as DFQATT and CDR2 as SNEGSKA.